This paragraph reports one T cell receptor (beta chain). Antigen specificity is unknown. A junction boundary mismatches the germline segment, possibly from a read error. Investigators profiled TCR beta VDJ and CDR3 from genomic DNA template. TCRdb redid the calling of the reads with MiXCR, one entry per CDR3 protein. Altogether a few hundred thousand distinct CDR3 sequences are present, about half being singletons, with the ten largest covering about 20%. The sample belongs to a study of CD8+CD57+ T cells in acquired aplastic anemia. Study in general: Mean DNA quantity obtained from sorted CD4+ and CD8+ cells was 3.2 ug.

Before being chosen for sequencing, patients had shown CD8+CD57+ cell expansion by flow cytometry. Each patient had severe acquired aplastic anemia. Each patient gave a blood sample that was collected before any therapy had been received. Notes on the study in general: Common to patients and controls were about 31 CD8+ CDR3 sequences.

Germline-derived CDR1 and CDR2 are DFQATT and SNEGSKA (reference sequence). CDR3 length: 12 residues. The chain carries TRBV20-1 and TRBJ1-1; no reliable D call. Sequenced sample: sorted CD4+, CD8+, or CD8+CD57+ T cells (not recorded which) from PBMCs. This TCR derives from a human donor with aplastic anemia. Written as DNA, the CDR3 is TGCAGTGCTACCCCTACATACACTGAGGCTTTCTTT. Protein sequence: CSATPTYTEAFF.